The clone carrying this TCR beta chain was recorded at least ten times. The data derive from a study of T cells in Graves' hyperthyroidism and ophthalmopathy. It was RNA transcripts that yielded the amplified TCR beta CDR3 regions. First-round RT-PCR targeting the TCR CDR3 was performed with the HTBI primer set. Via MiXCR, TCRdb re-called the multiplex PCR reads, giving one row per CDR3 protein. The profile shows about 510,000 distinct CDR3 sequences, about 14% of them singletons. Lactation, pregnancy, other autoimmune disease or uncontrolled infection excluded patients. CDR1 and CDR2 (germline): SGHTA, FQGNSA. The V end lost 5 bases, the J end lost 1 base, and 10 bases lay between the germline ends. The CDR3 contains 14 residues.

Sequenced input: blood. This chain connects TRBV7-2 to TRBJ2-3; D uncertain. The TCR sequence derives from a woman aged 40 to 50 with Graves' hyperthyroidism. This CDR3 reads CASSVMTGTDTQYF. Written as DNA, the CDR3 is TGTGCCAGCAGCGTAATGACTGGCACAGATACGCAGTATTTT.